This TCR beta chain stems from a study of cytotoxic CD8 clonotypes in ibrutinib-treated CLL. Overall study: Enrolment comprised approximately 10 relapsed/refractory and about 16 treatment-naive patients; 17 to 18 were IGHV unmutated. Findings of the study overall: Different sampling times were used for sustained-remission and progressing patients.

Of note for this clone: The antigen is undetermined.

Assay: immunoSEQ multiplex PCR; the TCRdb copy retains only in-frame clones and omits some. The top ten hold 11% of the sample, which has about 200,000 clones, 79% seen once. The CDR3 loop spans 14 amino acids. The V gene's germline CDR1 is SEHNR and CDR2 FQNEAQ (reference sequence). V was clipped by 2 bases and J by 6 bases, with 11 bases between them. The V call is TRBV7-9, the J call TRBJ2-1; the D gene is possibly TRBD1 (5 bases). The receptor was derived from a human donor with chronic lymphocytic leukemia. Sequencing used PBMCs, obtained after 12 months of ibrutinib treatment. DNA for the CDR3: TGTGCCAGCAGCTTACAGGCGCAGGGCAATGAGCAGTTCTTC. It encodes CASSLQAQGNEQFF.